This TCR beta chain appears in the sequencing data of a study of T-cell reconstitution after alpha-beta-depleted transplantation in children. Study observations and caveats: Several patients had high TCRbeta diversity at day 60; it came from surviving recipient T cells and thymic progenitors. There were reportedly several hundred expanded graft clones from which alpha-beta T cells came about two months after transplant. T cells produced anew were the main source of T-cell counts and diversity one year after transplant.

It was with unique molecular identifiers that the TCRbeta library was prepared. Via MiXCR, TCRdb re-called the PCR reads, giving one row per CDR3 protein. The data hold some 600,000 distinct CDR3 sequences, with over 10% observed a single time. In its sample, this clonotype was seen many times. Its antigen is currently unknown. This CDR3 spans 16 amino acids. Germline V CDR1 and CDR2: LGHNA, YSLEER. V dropped 0 bases and J dropped 6; count of bases not matched to a gene: 5. V gene TRBV4-3 combines with J gene TRBJ2-1; 10 bases are shared with TRBD2. The clonotype comes from a male patient under 18 who had a stem cell transplant for acute myeloid leukemia, so the T cells may come from the graft donor. Sequencing used PBMCs, mostly from graft donor cells, obtained 360 days after TCRalphabeta/CD19-depleted stem cell transplant. The CDR3 bases are TGCGCCAGCAGCCAAGAGGGGCTAGCGGGGGTCAATGAGCAGTTCTTC. Translation gives CASSQEGLAGVNEQFF.